The present TCR beta chain was sequenced within a study of cytomegalovirus exposure and HLA in healthy donors. V shed 3 bases and J shed 0 bases, with 9 bases lying between them. The CDR3 has 14 residues. Germline CDR1 and CDR2: SGHTA and FQGNSA. With 60 Vbeta and 13 Jbeta primers, the PCR was carried out. Data came from immunoSEQ multiplex PCR; TCRdb stores just in-frame clones and leaves some out. Here the sample spans some 200,000 clones, roughly 80% being singletons. This sequence was found in a woman under 30 in good health and CMV-seronegative. The source material was PBMCs. V is TRBV7-2 and J is TRBJ2-7; perhaps TRBD2 as D (6 bases). CDR3 residues: CASSFGGSSYEQYF. In nucleotides, the CDR3 is TGTGCCAGCAGCTTCGGGGGAAGCTCCTACGAGCAGTACTTC.